This paragraph covers one T cell receptor beta chain sequence. Other nucleotide sequences in the sample specify the same CDR3. This entry comes from a study of shared clonotypes between healthy human individuals. The sorted-subset replicate PCRs were given about 200 ng DNA, which is about 29,000 T cell genomes. Using immunoSEQ multiplex PCR, the repertoire was profiled, and TCRdb retains in-frame clones only, with some absent. The sample lists 1,400,000 or so clones, less than 99% occurring once. The CDR3 contains 11 residues. Germline lookup yields CDR1 MNHNY and CDR2 SVGAGI (reference sequence). V lost 8 bases, J lost 1 base, and 0 bases lay in between.

The V and J genes are TRBV6-6 and TRBJ2-6, with D uncertain. This TCR was sampled from a man aged 25 to 40 in good health. The sequenced sample was naive CD4+ T cells sorted from blood. Documented subset: CD45RA+ positively selected. The CDR3: CASSGANVLTF. The CDR3 DNA is TGTGCCAGCTCTGGGGCCAACGTCCTGACTTTC.